This TCR beta chain comes out of a study of T cell responses to AZD1222 COVID-19 vaccine. General study results and limits: Seropositive status at baseline applied to only six AZD1222 recipients.

The V and J ends lost 0 bases and 1 base respectively, with 9 bases between them. Per germline, CDR1 SGDLS and CDR2 YYNGEE. This CDR3 is 15 amino acids long. As for this clone: The antigen is not known.

Sequencing used immunoSEQ multiplex PCR; TCRdb keeps in-frame clones, though not all of them. The sample records 97,000 or so clones, about 85% being singletons. The source material was peripheral blood, sampled on day 0 of AZD1222 vaccination. This TCR derives from an adult in good health. V and J are TRBV9 and TRBJ2-3; D remains unclear. The chain's CDR3 is CASSVEGIGTDTQYF. The CDR3 DNA reads as TGTGCCAGCAGCGTAGAAGGGATCGGCACAGATACGCAGTATTTT.